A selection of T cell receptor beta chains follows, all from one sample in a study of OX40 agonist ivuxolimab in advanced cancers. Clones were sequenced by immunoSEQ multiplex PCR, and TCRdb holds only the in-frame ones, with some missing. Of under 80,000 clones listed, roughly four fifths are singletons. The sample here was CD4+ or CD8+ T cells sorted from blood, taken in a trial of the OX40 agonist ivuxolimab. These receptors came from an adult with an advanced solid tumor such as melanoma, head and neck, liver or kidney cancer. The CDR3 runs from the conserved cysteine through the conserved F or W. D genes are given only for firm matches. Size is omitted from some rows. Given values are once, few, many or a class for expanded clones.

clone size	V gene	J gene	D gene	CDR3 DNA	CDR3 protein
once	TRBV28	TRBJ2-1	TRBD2	TGTGCCAGCAGTTTATATAGCGGGGGGGCCCCCAAGCAGTTCTTC	CASSLYSGGAPKQFF
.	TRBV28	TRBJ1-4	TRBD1	TGTGCCAGCAGTTGGGGGACAGTTAGAGGCGAAAAACTGTTTTTT	CASSWGTVRGEKLFF
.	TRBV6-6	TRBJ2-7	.	TGTGCCAGCACGGGGGCAGCCTACGAGCAGTACTTC	CASTGAAYEQYF
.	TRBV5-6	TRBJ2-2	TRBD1	TGTGCCAGCAGCCCCAACAGGGGTTATGCCGGGGAGCTGTTTTTT	CASSPNRGYAGELFF
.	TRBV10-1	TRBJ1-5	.	TGCGCCAGCAATCTGGGGTCCAATCAGCCCCAGCATTTT	CASNLGSNQPQHF
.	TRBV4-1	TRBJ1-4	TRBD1	TGCGCCAGCAGCCAAGGATCGGGACAGGGGAGAACTAATGAAAAACTGTTTTTT	CASSQGSGQGRTNEKLFF
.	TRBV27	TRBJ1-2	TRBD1	TGTGCCAGCAGTTTGTGGGGGACAGGGGAGGGCTATGGCTACACCTTC	CASSLWGTGEGYGYTF
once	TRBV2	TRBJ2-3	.	TGTGCCAGCAGTACCACCCGGGGAACAGATACGCAGTATTTT	CASSTTRGTDTQYF
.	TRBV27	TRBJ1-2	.	TGTGCCAGCAGTTTGAGACAGGTTGGAACCCTATCCGGTGGCTACACCTTC	CASSLRQVGTLSGGYTF
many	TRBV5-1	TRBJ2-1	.	TGCGCCAGCAGCCTTGACTCTCAAGGGCAGTTCTTC	CASSLDSQGQFF
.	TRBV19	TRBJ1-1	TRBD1	TGTGCCAGTAGTGACAGGGGCTACACTGAAGCTTTCTTT	CASSDRGYTEAFF
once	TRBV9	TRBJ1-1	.	TGTGCCAGCAGCGTAGACCCGAATAGGAACACTGAAGCTTTCTTT	CASSVDPNRNTEAFF
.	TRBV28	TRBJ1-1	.	TGTGCCAGCAGTTTCTCGGGGTTATATGACATGAACACTGAAGCTTTCTTT	CASSFSGLYDMNTEAFF
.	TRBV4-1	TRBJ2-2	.	TGCGCCAGCAGCCATACAGCATTCGGACGGGAGACCGGGGAGCTGTTTTTT	CASSHTAFGRETGELFF
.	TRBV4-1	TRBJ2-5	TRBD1	TGCGCCAGCAGCCAAGGCTCTGATTCCGGGACAGCAAAAGAGACCCAGTACTTC	CASSQGSDSGTAKETQYF
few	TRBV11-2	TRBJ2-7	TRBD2	TGTGCCAGCAGCCAACTTAGCGGGGGGGCCTACGAGCAGTACTTC	CASSQLSGGAYEQYF
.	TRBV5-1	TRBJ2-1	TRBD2	TGCGCCAGTTCGGTGGGACTAGCGACATCGTATGAGCAGTTCTTC	CASSVGLATSYEQFF
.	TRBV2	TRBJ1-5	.	TGTGCCAGCAATCCCTCACGGGGAAATCAGCCCCAGCATTTT	CASNPSRGNQPQHF
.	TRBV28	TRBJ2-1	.	TGTGCCAGCAGTTCTCAGGGCCGGGTGTGGAATGAGCAGTTCTTC	CASSSQGRVWNEQFF
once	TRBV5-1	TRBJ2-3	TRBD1	TGCGCCAGCAGCGCTACCGGGACAGGGCTCACAGATACGCAGTATTTT	CASSATGTGLTDTQYF
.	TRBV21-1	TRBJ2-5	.	TGTGCCAGTGGGACGGGACTAGCGGGAGTAAGGCAGGAGACCCAGTACTTC	CASGTGLAGVRQETQYF
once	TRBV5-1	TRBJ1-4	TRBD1	TGCGCCAGCACAGTAACCGGGACAGAGGGTGAAAAACTGTTTTTT	CASTVTGTEGEKLFF
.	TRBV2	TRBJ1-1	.	TGTGCCAGCACTTCAGAAGCGGGAGGAGGCACTGAAGCTTTCTTT	CASTSEAGGGTEAFF
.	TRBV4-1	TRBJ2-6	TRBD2	TGCGCCAGCAGCCCTGGACTAGCGGGGGCTGGGGGGGCCAACGTCCTGACTTTC	CASSPGLAGAGGANVLTF